A selection of T cell receptor beta chains follows, all from one sample in a study of blood T cell repertoires in COVID-19. Here immunoSEQ multiplex PCR was the method, and the copy in TCRdb shows in-frame clones only, minus some. The repertoire holds tens of thousands of clones, with less than 95% as singletons. The sample comprised peripheral blood. The receptors here all came from a human donor with active COVID-19. The donor label of this sample is uncertain. The CDR3 runs from the conserved cysteine through the conserved F or W. Fields, in order: D gene, clone size, V gene, J gene, CDR3 protein, CDR3 DNA. D genes are given only for firm matches. Size tells how often a clone was seen (once, few, many) or the class of an expanded clone, and some rows leave it out.

>TRBD1|once|TRBV7-2|TRBJ2-7
CASSLELTGDFDYEQYF
TGTGCCAGCAGCTTAGAGCTGACAGGGGACTTCGACTACGAGCAGTACTTC
>TRBD1|-|TRBV18|TRBJ2-5
CASSDRAETQYF
TGTGCCAGCTCGGACAGGGCCGAGACCCAGTACTTC
>TRBD1|-|TRBV6-2/TRBV6-3|TRBJ1-2
CASSPGQGSYGYTF
TGTGCCAGCAGTCCGGGACAGGGTTCCTATGGCTACACCTTC
>-|-|TRBV12-3/TRBV12-4|TRBJ2-7
CASSFRSAYEQYF
TGTGCCAGCAGTTTCCGTTCCGCCTACGAGCAGTACTTC
>-|few|TRBV7-2|TRBJ2-7
CASSRQDGGYEQYF
TGTGCCAGCAGCCGCCAGGACGGAGGCTACGAGCAGTACTTC
>-|many|TRBV4-2|TRBJ1-6
CASSQGSGTISSPLHF
TGTGCCAGCAGCCAAGGCTCCGGGACAATCAGCTCACCCCTCCACTTT
>-|few|TRBV7-2|TRBJ2-7
CASSLEGSSGYEQYF
TGTGCCAGCAGCTTGGAAGGGTCTTCAGGGTACGAGCAGTACTTC
>-|-|TRBV3-1/TRBV3-2|TRBJ2-5
CASMLRGEETQYF
TGTGCCAGCATGCTTCGGGGAGAAGAGACCCAGTACTTC
>TRBD1|once|TRBV28|TRBJ1-4
CASRTRGPIEKLFF
TGTGCCAGCAGGACCAGGGGGCCGATTGAAAAACTGTTTTTT
>TRBD1|-|TRBV9|TRBJ1-4
CASSPGTGGEKLFF
TGTGCCAGCAGCCCCGGGACAGGGGGTGAAAAACTGTTTTTT
>-|-|TRBV12-3/TRBV12-4|TRBJ2-1
CASSLGNEQFF
TGTGCCAGCAGTCTCGGGAATGAGCAGTTCTTC
>-|-|TRBV27|TRBJ1-1
CASSYSTAITEAFF
TGTGCCAGCAGTTACTCGACAGCTATCACTGAAGCTTTCTTT
>-|-|TRBV4-1|TRBJ1-6
CASSQEKRSPLHF
TGCGCCAGCAGCCAAGAGAAGCGTTCACCCCTCCACTTT
>TRBD2|-|TRBV5-5|TRBJ2-7
CASSAGLAVTYEQYF
TGTGCCAGCAGCGCCGGACTAGCGGTTACCTACGAGCAGTACTTC
>TRBD1|-|TRBV19|TRBJ2-2
CASTGTGALTGELFF
TGTGCCAGTACTGGGACAGGAGCGCTCACCGGGGAGCTGTTTTTT
>-|once|TRBV19|TRBJ2-4
CASSAGGVSPSIQYF
TGTGCCAGTAGCGCCGGGGGAGTATCCCCCTCCATTCAGTACTTC
>-|-|TRBV5-6|TRBJ1-1
CASSPRQPNTEAFF
TGTGCCAGCAGCCCGAGACAGCCTAACACTGAAGCTTTCTTT
>TRBD1|-|TRBV6-1|TRBJ1-2
CASSEGTGGYGYTF
TGTGCCAGCAGTGAAGGGACAGGGGGGTATGGCTACACCTTC
>-|-|TRBV6-5|TRBJ1-3
CASVPRISSGNTIYF
TGTGCCAGCGTCCCCAGGATTAGCTCTGGAAACACCATATATTTT
>-|-|TRBV14|TRBJ1-1
CASSQSNRAAAFF
TGTGCCAGCAGCCAAAGCAACAGGGCTGCGGCTTTCTTT
>-|once|TRBV5-1|TRBJ2-3
CASGDIITDTQYF
TGCGCCAGCGGGGACATCATCACAGATACGCAGTATTTT
>-|-|TRBV10-3|TRBJ1-4
CAISEDSEKLFF
TGTGCCATCAGTGAAGACAGCGAAAAACTGTTTTTT
>-|few|TRBV18|TRBJ1-3
CASSPLGLPSSGNTIYF
TGTGCCAGCTCCCCTCTAGGCCTCCCGAGCTCTGGAAACACCATATATTTT
>-|-|TRBV9|TRBJ1-2
CASSPVGVTGISYGYTF
TGTGCCAGCAGCCCCGTAGGCGTAACAGGGATCTCCTATGGCTACACCTTC
>-|-|TRBV10-2|TRBJ2-4
CASTEAPGAKNIQYF
TGCGCCAGCACCGAAGCGCCTGGGGCCAAAAACATTCAGTACTTC
>-|-|TRBV27|TRBJ1-2
CASSPRQDLNYGYTF
TGTGCCAGCAGTCCCCGACAGGACCTTAACTATGGCTACACCTTC
>-|-|TRBV29-1|TRBJ2-5
CSVGAGYEETQYF
TGCAGCGTTGGGGCAGGGTACGAAGAGACCCAGTACTTC
>-|few|TRBV10-3|TRBJ2-6
CAISEKGDSGANVLTF
TGTGCCATCAGTGAGAAAGGGGACTCTGGGGCCAACGTCCTGACTTTC
>TRBD1|-|TRBV4-1|TRBJ1-1
CASSRRTGPLNTEAFF
TGCGCCAGCAGCCGTAGGACAGGGCCCCTGAACACTGAAGCTTTCTTT
>TRBD2|-|TRBV5-1|TRBJ2-1
CASSAREGNEQFF
TGCGCCAGCAGCGCGAGGGAGGGAAATGAGCAGTTCTTC
>TRBD1|-|TRBV5-4|TRBJ1-2
CASSYGQANYGYTF
TGTGCCAGCAGCTACGGACAGGCTAACTATGGCTACACCTTC
>TRBD2|-|TRBV4-3|TRBJ2-5
CASSRLAGEAGTQYF
TGCGCCAGCAGCCGATTAGCGGGGGAGGCGGGGACCCAGTACTTC
>TRBD1|once|TRBV19|TRBJ1-3
CASSIPRQGWSGNTIYF
TGTGCCAGTAGTATACCCCGACAGGGTTGGTCTGGAAACACCATATATTTT
>-|-|TRBV15|TRBJ1-3
CATSILIKEAGNTIYF
TGTGCCACCAGCATCCTAATTAAAGAAGCTGGAAACACCATATATTTT
>-|-|TRBV28|TRBJ2-3
CASSRRAADGSSTDTQYF
TGTGCCAGCAGCCGGAGGGCGGCGGACGGATCTAGCACAGATACGCAGTATTTT
>TRBD1|-|TRBV24-1|TRBJ1-2
CATSDRRQGNYGYTF
TGTGCCACCAGTGACCGCCGACAGGGGAACTATGGCTACACCTTC
>TRBD1|-|TRBV27|TRBJ1-1
CASRDWTGGNTEAFF
TGTGCCAGCAGGGACTGGACAGGGGGGAACACTGAAGCTTTCTTT
>-|-|TRBV2|TRBJ1-5
CASSTRQVPNQPQHF
TGTGCCAGCAGTACGAGACAGGTGCCCAATCAGCCCCAGCATTTT
>-|once|TRBV24-1|TRBJ1-5
CATSEGGDWGQPQHF
TGTGCCACCAGTGAAGGGGGGGATTGGGGACAGCCCCAGCATTTT
>-|-|TRBV7-9|TRBJ1-1
CASSPSNTEAFF
TGTGCCAGCAGCCCAAGCAACACTGAAGCTTTCTTT
>-|-|TRBV6-2/TRBV6-3|TRBJ1-2
CASSYLAGYYGYTF
TGTGCCAGCAGTTATCTTGCAGGGTACTATGGCTACACCTTC
>-|-|TRBV9|TRBJ1-5
CASSIRDSLYEPQHF
TGTGCCAGCAGCATCCGGGACTCCCTTTATGAGCCCCAGCATTTT
>-|-|TRBV11-2|TRBJ1-1
CASSQRRNTEAFF
TGTGCCAGCAGCCAACGGAGAAACACTGAAGCTTTCTTT
>-|once|TRBV28|TRBJ2-5
CASEVEGQETQYF
TGTGCCTCCGAAGTTGAGGGTCAAGAGACCCAGTACTTC
>-|-|TRBV3-1/TRBV3-2|TRBJ2-3
CASSQDAGSTDTQYF
TGTGCCAGCAGCCAAGATGCGGGCTCCACAGATACGCAGTATTTT
>-|-|TRBV7-9|TRBJ1-2
CASSPPLYSTYGYTF
TGTGCCAGCAGCCCGCCACTTTACAGTACTTATGGCTACACCTTC
>-|once|TRBV11-2|TRBJ1-6
CASSLERTIGSPLHF
TGTGCCAGCAGCTTAGAAAGGACAATAGGATCACCCCTCCACTTT
>-|-|TRBV4-1|TRBJ1-3
CASSQDGLLFGNTIYF
TGCGCCAGCAGCCAAGATGGACTCTTGTTTGGAAACACCATATATTTT
>-|-|TRBV13|TRBJ1-2
CASSFTQTGLRHGYTF
TGTGCCAGCAGCTTCACACAAACAGGGTTAAGACATGGCTACACCTTC
>TRBD1|-|TRBV7-8|TRBJ1-4
CASSSKTGADEKLFF
TGTGCCAGCAGCTCCAAGACAGGGGCCGATGAAAAACTGTTTTTT
>-|-|TRBV10-3|TRBJ2-3
CAIGPYLTDTQYF
TGTGCCATCGGTCCCTACCTCACAGATACGCAGTATTTT
>-|-|TRBV6-4|TRBJ1-4
CASRVGYEKLFF
TGTGCCAGCAGGGTCGGTTATGAAAAACTGTTTTTT
>TRBD1|-|TRBV10-2|TRBJ1-1
CASSESRGRTEAFF
TGCGCCAGCAGTGAGTCCAGGGGGCGAACTGAAGCTTTCTTT